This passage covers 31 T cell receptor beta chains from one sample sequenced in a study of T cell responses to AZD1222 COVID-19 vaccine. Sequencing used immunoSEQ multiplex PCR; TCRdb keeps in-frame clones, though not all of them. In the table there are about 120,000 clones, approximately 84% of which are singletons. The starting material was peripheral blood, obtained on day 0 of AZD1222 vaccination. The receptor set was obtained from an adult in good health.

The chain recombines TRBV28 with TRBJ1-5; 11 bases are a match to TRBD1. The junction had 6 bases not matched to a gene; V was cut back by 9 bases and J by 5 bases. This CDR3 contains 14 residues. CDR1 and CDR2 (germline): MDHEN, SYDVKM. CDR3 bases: TGTGCCAGTAGGACAGGGGGCACCTATCAGCCCCAGCATTTT. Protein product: CASRTGGTYQPQHF.

This chain's CDR3 is CASSLPVGDNGYTF. The CDR3 coding sequence is TGTGCCAGCAGTTTACCAGTGGGGGATAATGGCTACACCTTC. The chain carries TRBV28 and TRBJ1-2, with TRBD1 as a possible D gene (5 bases). The CDR3 spans 14 residues. Germline V gene lookup returns CDR1 MDHEN and CDR2 SYDVKM. V was cut by 2 bases and J by 6 bases, with 13 bases left in between.

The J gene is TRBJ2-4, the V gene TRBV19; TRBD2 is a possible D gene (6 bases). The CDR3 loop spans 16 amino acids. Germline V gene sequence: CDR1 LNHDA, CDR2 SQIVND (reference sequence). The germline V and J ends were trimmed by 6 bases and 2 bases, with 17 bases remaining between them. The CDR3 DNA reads TGTGCCAGTAGCCGGGACGGGAGATTGACCAAAAACATTCAGTACTTC. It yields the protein CASSRDGRLTKNIQYF.

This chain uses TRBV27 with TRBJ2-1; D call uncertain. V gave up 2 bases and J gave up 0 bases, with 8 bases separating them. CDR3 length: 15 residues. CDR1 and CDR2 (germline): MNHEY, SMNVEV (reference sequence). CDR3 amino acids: CASSLGSSSYNEQFF. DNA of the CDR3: TGTGCCAGCAGTTTAGGCTCGAGCTCCTACAATGAGCAGTTCTTC.

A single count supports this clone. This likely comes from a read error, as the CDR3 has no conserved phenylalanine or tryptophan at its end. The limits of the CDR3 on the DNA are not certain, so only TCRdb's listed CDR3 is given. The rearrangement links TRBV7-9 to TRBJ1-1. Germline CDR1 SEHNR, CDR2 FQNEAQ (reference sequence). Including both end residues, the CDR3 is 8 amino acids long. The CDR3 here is CASPPHHL.

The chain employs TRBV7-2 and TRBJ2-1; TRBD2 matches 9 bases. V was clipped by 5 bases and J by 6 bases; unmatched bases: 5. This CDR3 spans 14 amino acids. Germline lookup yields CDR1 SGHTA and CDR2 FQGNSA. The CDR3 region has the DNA TGTGCCAGCAGCCAATCGACTAGCGGCAATGAGCAGTTCTTC. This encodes CASSQSTSGNEQFF.

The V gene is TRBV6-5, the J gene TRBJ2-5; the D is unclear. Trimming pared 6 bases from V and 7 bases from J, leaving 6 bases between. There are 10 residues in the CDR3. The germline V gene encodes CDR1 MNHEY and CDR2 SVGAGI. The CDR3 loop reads CASSLWTQYF. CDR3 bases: TGTGCCAGCAGCCTTTGGACCCAGTACTTC.

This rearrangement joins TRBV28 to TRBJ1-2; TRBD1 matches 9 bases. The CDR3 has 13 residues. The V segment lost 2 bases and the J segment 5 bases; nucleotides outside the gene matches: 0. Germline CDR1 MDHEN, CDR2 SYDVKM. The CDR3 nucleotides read TGTGCCAGCAGTTTAGGACAGGGGTATGGCTACACCTTC. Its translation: CASSLGQGYGYTF.

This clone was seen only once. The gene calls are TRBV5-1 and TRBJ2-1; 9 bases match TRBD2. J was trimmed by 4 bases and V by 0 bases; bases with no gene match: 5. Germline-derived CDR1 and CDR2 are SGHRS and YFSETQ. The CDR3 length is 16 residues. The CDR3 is CASSLGPSGEYNEQFF. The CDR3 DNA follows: TGCGCCAGCAGCTTGGGTCCTAGCGGGGAATACAATGAGCAGTTCTTC.

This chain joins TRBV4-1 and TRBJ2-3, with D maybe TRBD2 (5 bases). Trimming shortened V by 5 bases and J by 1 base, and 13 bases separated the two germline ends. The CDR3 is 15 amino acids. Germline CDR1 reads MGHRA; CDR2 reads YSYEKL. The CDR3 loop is CASSSRLGGTDTQYF. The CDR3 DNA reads TGCGCCAGCAGCTCCCGCTTGGGAGGCACAGATACGCAGTATTTT.

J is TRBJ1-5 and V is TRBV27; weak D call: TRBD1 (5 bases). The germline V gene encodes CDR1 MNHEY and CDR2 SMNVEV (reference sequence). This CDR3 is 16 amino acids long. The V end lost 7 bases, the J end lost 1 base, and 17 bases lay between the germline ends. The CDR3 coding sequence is TGTGCCAGCACCAACGTGGGGGGATCGAGCAATCAGCCCCAGCATTTT. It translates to CASTNVGGSSNQPQHF.

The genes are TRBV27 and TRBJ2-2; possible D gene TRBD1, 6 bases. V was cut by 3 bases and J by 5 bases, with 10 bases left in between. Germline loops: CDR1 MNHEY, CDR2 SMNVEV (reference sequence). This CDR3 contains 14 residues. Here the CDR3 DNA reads TGTGCCAGCAGTTTTATAACAGGGACCGGGGAGCTGTTTTTT. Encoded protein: CASSFITGTGELFF.

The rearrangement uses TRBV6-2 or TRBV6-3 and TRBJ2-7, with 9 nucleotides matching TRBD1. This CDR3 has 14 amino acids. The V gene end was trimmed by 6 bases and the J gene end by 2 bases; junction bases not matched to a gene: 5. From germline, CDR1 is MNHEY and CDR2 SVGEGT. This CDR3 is CASSQQGATYEQYF. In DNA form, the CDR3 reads TGTGCCAGCAGCCAACAGGGGGCCACCTACGAGCAGTACTTC.

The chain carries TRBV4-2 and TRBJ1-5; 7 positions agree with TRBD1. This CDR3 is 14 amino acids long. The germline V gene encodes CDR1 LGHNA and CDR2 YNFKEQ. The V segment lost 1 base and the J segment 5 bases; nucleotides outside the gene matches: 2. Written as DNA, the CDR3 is TGTGCCAGCAGCCAAGGGGACAGTTATCAGCCCCAGCATTTT. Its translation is CASSQGDSYQPQHF.

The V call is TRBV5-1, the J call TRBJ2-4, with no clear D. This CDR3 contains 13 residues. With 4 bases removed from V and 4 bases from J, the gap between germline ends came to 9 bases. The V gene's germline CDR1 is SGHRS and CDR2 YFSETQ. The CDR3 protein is CASSRDHKNIQYF. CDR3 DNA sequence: TGCGCCAGCAGCCGAGACCATAAAAACATTCAGTACTTC. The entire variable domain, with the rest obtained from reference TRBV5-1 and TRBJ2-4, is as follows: KAGVTQTPRYLIKTRGQQVTLSCSPISGHRSVSWYQQTPGQGLQFLFEYFSETQRNKGNFPGRFSGRQFSNSRSEMNVSTLELGDSALYLCASSRDHKNIQYFGAGTRLSVL.

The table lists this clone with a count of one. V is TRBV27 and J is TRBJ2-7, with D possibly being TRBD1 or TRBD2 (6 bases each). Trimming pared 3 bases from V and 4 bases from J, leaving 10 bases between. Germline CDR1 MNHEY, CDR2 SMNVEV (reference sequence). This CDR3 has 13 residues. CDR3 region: CASSLGGVYEQYF. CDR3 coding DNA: TGTGCCAGCAGTTTGGGGGGCGTTTACGAGCAGTACTTC.

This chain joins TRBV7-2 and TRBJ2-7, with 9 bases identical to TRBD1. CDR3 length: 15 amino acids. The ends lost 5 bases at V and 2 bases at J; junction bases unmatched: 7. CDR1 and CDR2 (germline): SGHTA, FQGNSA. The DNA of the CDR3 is TGTGCCAGCAGCCCCCGGACAGGGGACCCCTACGAGCAGTACTTC. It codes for CASSPRTGDPYEQYF.

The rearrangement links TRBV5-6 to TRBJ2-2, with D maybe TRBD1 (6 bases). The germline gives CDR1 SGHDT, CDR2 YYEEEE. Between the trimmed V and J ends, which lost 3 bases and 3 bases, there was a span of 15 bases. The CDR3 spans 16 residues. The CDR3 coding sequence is TGTGCCAGCAGCTCTGGGGGCTGGGGGCACACCGGGGAGCTGTTTTTT. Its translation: CASSSGGWGHTGELFF.

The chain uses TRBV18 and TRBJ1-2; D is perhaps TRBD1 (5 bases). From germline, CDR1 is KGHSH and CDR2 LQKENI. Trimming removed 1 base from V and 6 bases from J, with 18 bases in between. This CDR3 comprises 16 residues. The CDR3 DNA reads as TGTGCCAGCTCACCACAAGGACAAGGGCTCGGTGATGGCTACACCTTC. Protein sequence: CASSPQGQGLGDGYTF.

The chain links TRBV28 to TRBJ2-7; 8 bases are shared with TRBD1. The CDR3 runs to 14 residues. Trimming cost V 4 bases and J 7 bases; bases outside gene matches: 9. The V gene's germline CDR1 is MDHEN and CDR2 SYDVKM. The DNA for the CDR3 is TGTGCCAGCAGTTCAGGGCAGGGGGCGGGAGAGCAGTACTTC. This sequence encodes CASSSGQGAGEQYF.

CDR3 coding DNA: TGTGCCAGCAGCTTTGAGTGGAGGGAGACCCAGTACTTC. Translation gives CASSFEWRETQYF. The rearrangement links TRBV5-5 to TRBJ2-5, with D possibly being TRBD2 (5 bases). The CDR3 is 13 residues long. Germline assignment: CDR1 SGHKS and CDR2 YYEKEE (reference sequence). V was trimmed by 2 bases and J by 5 bases, leaving 10 bases between them.

CDR3 region: CASSQPLTSGVYNEQFF. Written as DNA, the CDR3 is TGTGCCAGCAGCCAACCCTTGACTAGCGGGGTTTACAATGAGCAGTTCTTC. This chain uses TRBV3-1 (or the pseudogene TRBV3-2) with TRBJ2-1, with TRBD2 matching over 11 bases. The CDR3 contains 17 residues. Germline CDR1 is LGHDT and CDR2 is YNNKEL (reference sequence). The J segment lost 4 bases and the V segment lost 2 bases, leaving 7 bases of the junction unmatched.

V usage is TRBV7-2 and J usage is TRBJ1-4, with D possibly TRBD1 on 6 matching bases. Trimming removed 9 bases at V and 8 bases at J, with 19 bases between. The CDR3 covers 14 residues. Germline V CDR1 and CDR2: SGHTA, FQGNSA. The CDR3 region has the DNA TGTGCCAGTGGCCGGGGGGCCGGAAGGGAAAAACTGTTTTTT. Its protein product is CASGRGAGREKLFF.

CDR3 sequence: CASSNREGNQPQHF. The CDR3 bases are TGTGCCAGCAGCAACAGGGAAGGGAATCAGCCCCAGCATTTT. The genes are TRBV7-8 and TRBJ1-5, with D perhaps TRBD1 (6 bases). In germline, CDR1 is SGHVS, CDR2 FQNEAQ. Trimming took 5 bases from V and 4 from J, leaving 12 bases between them. The CDR3 length is 14 residues. The complete variable domain, with remaining parts taken from reference TRBV7-8 and TRBJ1-5, reads GAGVSQSPRYKVAKRGQDVALRCDPISGHVSLFWYQQALGQGPEFLTYFQNEAQLDKSGLPSDRFFAERPEGSVSTLKIQRTQQEDSAVYLCASSNREGNQPQHFGDGTRLSIL.

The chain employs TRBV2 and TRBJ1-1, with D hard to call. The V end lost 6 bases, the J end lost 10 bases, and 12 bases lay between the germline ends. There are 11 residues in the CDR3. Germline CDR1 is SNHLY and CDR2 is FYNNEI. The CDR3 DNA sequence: TGTGCCAGCAGCCAAGAACATTTAGCTTTCTTT. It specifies CASSQEHLAFF. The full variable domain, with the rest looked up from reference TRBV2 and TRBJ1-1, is EPEVTQTPSHQVTQMGQEVILRCVPISNHLYFYWYRQILGQKVEFLVSFYNNEISEKSEIFDDQFSVERPDGSNFTLKIRSTKLEDSAMYFCASSQEHLAFFGQGTRLTVV.

For the CDR3, the DNA is TGTGCCAGCAGCAAAGTACACGGGGGGAACAATGAGCAGTTCTTC. This encodes CASSKVHGGNNEQFF. V usage is TRBV21-1 and J usage is TRBJ2-1; no DNA check was done on the table's D call, TRBD2. TRBV21-1 counts as a pseudogene. The CDR3 loop spans 15 amino acids.

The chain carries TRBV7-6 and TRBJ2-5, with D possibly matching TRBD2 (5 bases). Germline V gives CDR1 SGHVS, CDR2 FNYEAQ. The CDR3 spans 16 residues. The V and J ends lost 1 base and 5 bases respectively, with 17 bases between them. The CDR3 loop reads CASSLVVSVGDETQYF. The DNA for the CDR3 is TGTGCCAGCAGCTTAGTTGTTAGCGTAGGTGACGAGACCCAGTACTTC.

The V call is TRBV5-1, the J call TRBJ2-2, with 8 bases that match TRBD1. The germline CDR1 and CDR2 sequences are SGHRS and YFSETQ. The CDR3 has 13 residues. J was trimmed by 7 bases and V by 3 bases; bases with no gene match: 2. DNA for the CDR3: TGCGCCAGCAGCTCCGGACAGGGCGGGGAGCTGTTTTTT. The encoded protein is CASSSGQGGELFF.

The CDR3 protein is CASSYKGQHNSPLHF. As DNA, the CDR3 is TGTGCCAGCAGTTACAAGGGACAGCATAATTCACCCCTCCACTTT. The V gene is TRBV6-5, the J gene TRBJ1-6; TRBD1 agrees at 7 bases. This CDR3 is 15 amino acids long. With 2 bases clipped from V and 5 bases from J, the junction kept 3 bases outside the gene matches. In germline, CDR1 is MNHEY, CDR2 SVGAGI.

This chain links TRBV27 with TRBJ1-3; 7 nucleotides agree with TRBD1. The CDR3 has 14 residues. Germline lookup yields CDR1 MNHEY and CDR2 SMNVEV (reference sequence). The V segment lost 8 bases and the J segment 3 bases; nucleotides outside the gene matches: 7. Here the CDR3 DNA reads TGTGCCAGCTCAGGGGGGGTAGGTGGAAACACCATATATTTT. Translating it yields CASSGGVGGNTIYF.

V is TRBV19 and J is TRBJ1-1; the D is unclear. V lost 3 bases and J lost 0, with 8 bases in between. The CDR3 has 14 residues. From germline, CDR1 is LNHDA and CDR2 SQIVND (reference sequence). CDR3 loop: CASSIVFLNTEAFF. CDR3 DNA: TGTGCCAGTAGTATTGTTTTCTTGAACACTGAAGCTTTCTTT.